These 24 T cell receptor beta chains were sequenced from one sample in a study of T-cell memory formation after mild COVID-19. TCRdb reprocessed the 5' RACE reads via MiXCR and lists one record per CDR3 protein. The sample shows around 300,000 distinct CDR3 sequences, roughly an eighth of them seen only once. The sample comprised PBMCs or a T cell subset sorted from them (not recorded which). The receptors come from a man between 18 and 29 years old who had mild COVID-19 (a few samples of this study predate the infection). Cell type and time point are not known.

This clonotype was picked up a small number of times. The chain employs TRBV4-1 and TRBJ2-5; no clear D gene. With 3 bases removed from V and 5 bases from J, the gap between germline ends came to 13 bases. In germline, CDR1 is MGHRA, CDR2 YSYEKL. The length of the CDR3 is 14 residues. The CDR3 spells CASSHSPARETQYF. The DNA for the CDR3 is TGCGCCAGCAGCCACTCACCAGCCAGGGAGACCCAGTACTTC.

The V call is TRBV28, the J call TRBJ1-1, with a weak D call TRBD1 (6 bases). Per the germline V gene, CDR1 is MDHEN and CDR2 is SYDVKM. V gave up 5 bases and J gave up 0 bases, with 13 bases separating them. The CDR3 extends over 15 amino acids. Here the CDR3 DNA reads TGTGCCAGCAGTCCGCGACAGGTCATGAACACTGAAGCTTTCTTT. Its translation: CASSPRQVMNTEAFF.

CDR3 DNA: TGCGCCAGCAGCACCCCGGGGACTAGCGGGGGGGCCTACGAGCAGTACTTC. It yields the protein CASSTPGTSGGAYEQYF. The rearrangement uses TRBV5-1 and TRBJ2-7; TRBD2 agrees at 16 bases. Germline trimming cut 4 bases from V and 2 bases from J; bases unmatched to any gene: 6. The CDR3 sequence is 17 residues long. The germline gives CDR1 SGHRS, CDR2 YFSETQ. Full variable domain (rest looked up from reference TRBV5-1 and TRBJ2-7): KAGVTQTPRYLIKTRGQQVTLSCSPISGHRSVSWYQQTPGQGLQFLFEYFSETQRNKGNFPGRFSGRQFSNSRSEMNVSTLELGDSALYLCASSTPGTSGGAYEQYFGPGTRLTVT.

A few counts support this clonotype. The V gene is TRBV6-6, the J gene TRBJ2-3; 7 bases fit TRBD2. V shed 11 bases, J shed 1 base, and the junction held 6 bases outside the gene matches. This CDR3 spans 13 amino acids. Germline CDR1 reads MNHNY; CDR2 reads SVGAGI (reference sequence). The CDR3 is CAGRGSGTDTQYF. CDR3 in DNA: TGTGCCGGGCGGGGGTCGGGCACAGATACGCAGTATTTT.

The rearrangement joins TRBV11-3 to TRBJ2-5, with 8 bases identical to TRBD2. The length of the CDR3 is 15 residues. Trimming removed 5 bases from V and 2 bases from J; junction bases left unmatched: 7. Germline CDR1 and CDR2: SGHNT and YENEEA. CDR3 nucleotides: TGTGCCAGCAGCCCCGGGGGGGGATTACAAGAGACCCAGTACTTC. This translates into CASSPGGGLQETQYF.

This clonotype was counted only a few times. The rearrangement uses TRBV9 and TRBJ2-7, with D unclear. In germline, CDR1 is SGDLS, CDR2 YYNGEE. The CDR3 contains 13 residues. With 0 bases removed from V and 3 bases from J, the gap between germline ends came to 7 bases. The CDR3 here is CASSVVDRYEQYF. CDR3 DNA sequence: TGTGCCAGCAGCGTAGTCGATCGCTACGAGCAGTACTTC.

The CDR3 DNA reads as TGTGCCAGCAGTGACACCGGACAGGGATTCTATGGCTACACCTTC. Translated, it gives CASSDTGQGFYGYTF. This rearrangement joins TRBV6-5 to TRBJ1-2; 8 positions agree with TRBD1. Trimming removed 5 bases from V and 4 bases from J; junction bases left unmatched: 9. CDR1 and CDR2 (germline): MNHEY, SVGAGI. The CDR3 has 15 residues.

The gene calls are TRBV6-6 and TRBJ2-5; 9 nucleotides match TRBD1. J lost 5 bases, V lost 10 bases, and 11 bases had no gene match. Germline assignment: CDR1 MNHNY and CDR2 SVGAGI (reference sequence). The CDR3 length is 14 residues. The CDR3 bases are TGTGCCACCAGAAGGGAGACAGGGGGGGAGACCCAGTACTTC. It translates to CATRRETGGETQYF.

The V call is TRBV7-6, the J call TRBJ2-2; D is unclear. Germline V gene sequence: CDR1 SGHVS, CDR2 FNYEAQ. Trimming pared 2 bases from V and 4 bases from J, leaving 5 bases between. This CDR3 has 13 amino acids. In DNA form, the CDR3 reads TGTGCCAGCAGCTTAAGCGTCACCGGGGAGCTGTTTTTT. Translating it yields CASSLSVTGELFF.

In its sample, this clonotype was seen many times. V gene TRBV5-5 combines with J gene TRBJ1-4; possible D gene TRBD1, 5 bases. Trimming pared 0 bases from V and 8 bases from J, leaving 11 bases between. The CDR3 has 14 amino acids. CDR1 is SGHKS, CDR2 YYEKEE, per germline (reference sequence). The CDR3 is CASSLEGVGEKLFF. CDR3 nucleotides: TGTGCCAGCAGCTTGGAAGGGGTCGGCGAAAAACTGTTTTTT.

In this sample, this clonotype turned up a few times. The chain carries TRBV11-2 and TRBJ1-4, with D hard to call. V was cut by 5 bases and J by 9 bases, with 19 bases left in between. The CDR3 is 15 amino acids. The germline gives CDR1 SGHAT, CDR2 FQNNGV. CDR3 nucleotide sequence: TGTGCCAGCAGCACTGGACCTTCTAGAGGGCAAAAACTGTTTTTT. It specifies CASSTGPSRGQKLFF.

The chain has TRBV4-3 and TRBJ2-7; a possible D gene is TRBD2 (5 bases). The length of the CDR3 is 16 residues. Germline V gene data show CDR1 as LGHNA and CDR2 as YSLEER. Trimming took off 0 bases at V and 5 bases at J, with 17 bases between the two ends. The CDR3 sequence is CASSQDQKGTRNEQYF. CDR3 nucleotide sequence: TGCGCCAGCAGCCAAGATCAGAAAGGAACTAGGAACGAGCAGTACTTC.

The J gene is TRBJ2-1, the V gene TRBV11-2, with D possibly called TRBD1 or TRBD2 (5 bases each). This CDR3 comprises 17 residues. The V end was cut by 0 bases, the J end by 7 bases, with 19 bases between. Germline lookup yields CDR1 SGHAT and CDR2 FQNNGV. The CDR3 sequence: CASSLEGSGLWGNEQFF. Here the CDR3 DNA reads TGTGCCAGCAGCTTAGAGGGGTCGGGGCTGTGGGGGAATGAGCAGTTCTTC. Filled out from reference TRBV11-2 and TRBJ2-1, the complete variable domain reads EAGVAQSPRYKIIEKRQSVAFWCNPISGHATLYWYQQILGQGPKLLIQFQNNGVVDDSQLPKDRFSAERLKGVDSTLKIQPAKLEDSAVYLCASSLEGSGLWGNEQFFGPGTRLTVL.

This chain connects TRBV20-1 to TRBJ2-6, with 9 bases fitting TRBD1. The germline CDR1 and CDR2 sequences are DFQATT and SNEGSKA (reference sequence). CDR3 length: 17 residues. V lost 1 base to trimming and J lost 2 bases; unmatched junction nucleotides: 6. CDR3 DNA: TGCAGTGCTAGAGCCGGGACAGGGACGACTGGGGCCAACGTCCTGACTTTC. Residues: CSARAGTGTTGANVLTF.

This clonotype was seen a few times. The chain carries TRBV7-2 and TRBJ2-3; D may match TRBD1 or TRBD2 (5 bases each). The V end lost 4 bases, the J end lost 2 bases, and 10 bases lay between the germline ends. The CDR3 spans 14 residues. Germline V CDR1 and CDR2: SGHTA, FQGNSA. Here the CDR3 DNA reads TGTGCCAGCAGCTGGGCCGGGACCACAGATACGCAGTATTTT. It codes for CASSWAGTTDTQYF.

The CDR3 DNA follows: TGCGCCAGCAGCCCAACTAGCGGGGTTATTAACTACAATGAGCAGTTCTTC. This sequence encodes CASSPTSGVINYNEQFF. The chain joins TRBV5-1 to TRBJ2-1, with 10 bases that match TRBD2. V was pared by 4 bases and J by 3 bases, with 10 bases of the junction left unmatched. Germline lookup yields CDR1 SGHRS and CDR2 YFSETQ. The CDR3 sequence is 17 residues long.

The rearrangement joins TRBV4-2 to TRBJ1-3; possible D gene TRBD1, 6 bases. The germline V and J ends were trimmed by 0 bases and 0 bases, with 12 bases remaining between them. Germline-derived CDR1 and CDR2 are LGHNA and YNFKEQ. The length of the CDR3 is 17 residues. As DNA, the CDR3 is TGTGCCAGCAGCCAAGAGGACAGACGTTACTCTGGAAACACCATATATTTT. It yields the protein CASSQEDRRYSGNTIYF.

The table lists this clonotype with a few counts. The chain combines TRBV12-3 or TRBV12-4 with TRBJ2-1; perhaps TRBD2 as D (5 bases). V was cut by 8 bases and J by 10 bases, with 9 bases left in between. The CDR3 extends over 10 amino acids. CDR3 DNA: TGTGCCAGCGGGTCGGGAGAGCAGTTCTTC. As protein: CASGSGEQFF.

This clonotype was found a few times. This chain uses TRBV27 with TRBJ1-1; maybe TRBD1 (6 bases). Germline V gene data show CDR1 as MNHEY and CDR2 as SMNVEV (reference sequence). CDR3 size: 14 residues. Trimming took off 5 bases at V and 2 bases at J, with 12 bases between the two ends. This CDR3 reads CASSPLQGNTEAFF. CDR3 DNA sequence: TGTGCCAGCAGTCCCTTACAGGGAAACACTGAAGCTTTCTTT.

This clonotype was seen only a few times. CDR3 loop: CASSSGLEAFF. The CDR3 DNA reads TGTGCCAGCAGTTCCGGTCTGGAGGCTTTCTTT. The chain is built from TRBV27 and TRBJ1-1, with D hard to call. V was shortened by 4 bases and J by 11 bases, with 11 bases between the two germline ends. The CDR3 covers 11 residues. Germline lookup yields CDR1 MNHEY and CDR2 SMNVEV (reference sequence).

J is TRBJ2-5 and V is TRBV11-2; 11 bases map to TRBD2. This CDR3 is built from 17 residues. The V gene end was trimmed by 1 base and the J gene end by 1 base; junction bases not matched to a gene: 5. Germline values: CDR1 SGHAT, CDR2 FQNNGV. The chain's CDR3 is CASSLAQGLAGQETQYF. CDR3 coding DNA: TGTGCCAGCAGCTTAGCTCAAGGACTAGCGGGCCAAGAGACCCAGTACTTC.

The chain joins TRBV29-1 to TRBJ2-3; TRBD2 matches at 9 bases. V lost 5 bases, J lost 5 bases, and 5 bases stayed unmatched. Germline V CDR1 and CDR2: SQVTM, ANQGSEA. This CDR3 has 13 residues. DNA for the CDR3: TGCAGCGTTAAGGGACTAGCAATAGATACGCAGTATTTT. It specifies CSVKGLAIDTQYF.

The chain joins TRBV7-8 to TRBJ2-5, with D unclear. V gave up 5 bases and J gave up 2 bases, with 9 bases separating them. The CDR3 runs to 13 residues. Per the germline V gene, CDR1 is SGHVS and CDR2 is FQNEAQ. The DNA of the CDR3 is TGTGCCAGCAGCCAGGAGCTACAAGAGACCCAGTACTTC. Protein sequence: CASSQELQETQYF. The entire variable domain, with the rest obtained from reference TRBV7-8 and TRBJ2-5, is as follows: GAGVSQSPRYKVAKRGQDVALRCDPISGHVSLFWYQQALGQGPEFLTYFQNEAQLDKSGLPSDRFFAERPEGSVSTLKIQRTQQEDSAVYLCASSQELQETQYFGPGTRLLVL.

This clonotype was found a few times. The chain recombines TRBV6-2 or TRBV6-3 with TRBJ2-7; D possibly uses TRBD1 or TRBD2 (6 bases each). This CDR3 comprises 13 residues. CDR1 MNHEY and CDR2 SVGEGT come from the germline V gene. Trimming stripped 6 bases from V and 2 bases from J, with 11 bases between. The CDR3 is CASSPGATYEQYF. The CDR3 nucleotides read TGTGCCAGCAGCCCGGGGGCCACCTACGAGCAGTACTTC.